This is a list of T cell receptor beta chains from one sample in a study of blood T cells in healthy people across ages. TCRdb ran MiXCR on the 5' RACE reads and lists one entry per CDR3 protein. The sample lists 800,000 or so distinct CDR3 sequences, around 25% occurring once. The same specimen was also included in a second study, on T cells of mothers and their children.

Sequencing was done on a sample of blood. Every receptor here comes from a boy younger than 18 in good health. The conserved cysteine and the conserved F or W are not part of the CDR3 here.

CDR3 length | V gene | CDR3 protein
12 | TRBV28 | ASRLQGAGQPQH
7 | TRBV28 | ASGYGYT
13 | TRBV7-6 | ASSLEPTGSHKLF
12 | TRBV4-3 | ASSQGFQPYEQY
10 | TRBV20-1 | SARRLIAEQY
16 | TRBV15 | ATSRNPPGGMASSEQY
12 | TRBV7-6 | ASSLAIGRNEQF
13 | TRBV20-1 | SASEIGTANEKLF
11 | TRBV28 | ASRPGGVTEAF
15 | TRBV6-5 | ASSYSRLAGGAETQY
14 | TRBV7-9 | ASSLQLAGSTDTQY
13 | TRBV12-3/TRBV12-4 | ASSFVGVAKNIQY
11 | TRBV19 | ASSILWNTEAF
14 | TRBV10-2 | ASSESDRVSNQPQH
13 | TRBV4-1 | ASNQEGWLGETQY
16 | TRBV5-8 | ASSATGEVLNSYNEQF
11 | TRBV5-1 | ASSALKRETQY
14 | TRBV24-1 | ATSDSHRGRNQPQH
12 | TRBV7-9 | ASSLVLAANEQF
14 | TRBV4-3 | ASSQDHGTGGEKLF
11 | TRBV7-9 | ASTWGGNQPQH
11 | TRBV29-1 | SVGFGETDTQY
15 | TRBV24-1 | ATSDATGRDWTGELF